These T cell receptor beta chains were read from a single sample in a study of blood T cell repertoires in COVID-19. Libraries were prepared by immunoSEQ multiplex PCR; TCRdb keeps only in-frame clonotypes and omits some of them. This sample has just over 250,000 clones; about 89% occur once, and the top ten carry about 9.2%. Material: peripheral blood. All receptors derive from a man aged 35-49 years who had recovered from COVID-19. Both conserved end residues are part of each CDR3. Each record gives: D gene, CDR3 length, V gene, J gene, clone size, CDR3 protein, CDR3 DNA. A D gene is named only where the DNA matches it firmly. Clone size is shown for a subset of rows, as once, few, many or a class of expanded clone.

>TRBD2|17|TRBV7-2|TRBJ2-3|few
CASSTRTSRGNADTQYF
TGTGCCAGCAGCACCCGGACTAGCAGGGGCAATGCAGATACGCAGTATTTT
>.|13|TRBV2|TRBJ2-5|once
CASSVRDLETQYF
TGTGCCAGCAGCGTCAGGGACTTGGAGACCCAGTACTTC
>TRBD2|17|TRBV7-2|TRBJ2-5|once
CASRAELPGLDFETQYF
TGTGCCAGCAGAGCGGAATTACCGGGACTAGATTTTGAGACCCAGTACTTC
>TRBD1|13|TRBV29-1|TRBJ1-4|.
CSVTDRGGEKLFF
TGCAGCGTCACCGACAGGGGTGGTGAAAAACTGTTTTTT
>.|15|TRBV19|TRBJ1-4|.
CASRNRGDVGEKLFF
TGTGCCAGTAGGAATAGGGGTGATGTCGGAGAAAAACTGTTTTTT
>.|13|TRBV10-3|TRBJ2-1|.
CAITEDSYNEQFF
TGTGCCATCACCGAGGACAGCTACAATGAGCAGTTCTTC
>TRBD1|16|TRBV2|TRBJ2-2|.
CASSQEGQGYTGELFF
TGTGCCAGCAGCCAAGAAGGACAGGGCTACACCGGGGAGCTGTTTTTT
>.|16|TRBV7-2|TRBJ2-6|few
CASSPGGTSGANVLTF
TGTGCCAGCAGCCCAGGGGGGACCTCTGGGGCCAACGTCCTGACTTTC
>.|16|TRBV9|TRBJ2-5|.
CASSPLWGDTQETQYF
TGTGCCAGCAGCCCCCTTTGGGGCGACACCCAAGAGACCCAGTACTTC
>.|13|TRBV11-3|TRBJ1-1|.
CASSLDPRAEAFF
TGTGCCAGCAGCTTAGATCCGCGGGCTGAAGCTTTCTTT
>.|15|TRBV11-3|TRBJ2-1|.
CASSLESDRRNEQFF
TGTGCCAGCAGCTTGGAGTCCGACCGCCGCAATGAGCAGTTCTTC
>TRBD2|16|TRBV9|TRBJ2-1|.
CASSVAETSDYNEQFF
TGTGCCAGCAGCGTAGCTGAGACTAGCGATTACAATGAGCAGTTCTTC
>.|16|TRBV5-1|TRBJ1-1|.
CASSLYEGAANTEAFF
TGCGCCAGCAGCTTGTATGAGGGAGCCGCGAACACTGAAGCTTTCTTT
>.|11|TRBV15|TRBJ2-5|.
CATKHEETQYF
TGTGCCACTAAGCACGAAGAGACCCAGTACTTC
>.|17|TRBV4-2|TRBJ2-3|.
CASSQYIAELSTDTQYF
TGTGCCAGCAGCCAATATATAGCGGAGCTTAGCACAGATACGCAGTATTTT
>TRBD2|16|TRBV29-1|TRBJ2-1|.
CSVEGTSGRGYNEQFF
TGCAGCGTTGAGGGGACTAGCGGGAGGGGGTACAATGAGCAGTTCTTC
>.|16|TRBV9|TRBJ2-3|few
CASSEPLAGRGDTQYF
TGTGCCAGCAGCGAGCCTCTGGCGGGGCGGGGAGATACGCAGTATTTT
>.|14|TRBV4-1|TRBJ2-5|.
CASSPQGPQETQYF
TGCGCCAGCAGCCCACAGGGTCCCCAAGAGACCCAGTACTTC
>TRBD2|17|TRBV20-1|TRBJ2-2|.
CSASGLAGDLNTGELFF
TGCAGTGCTAGTGGACTAGCGGGGGACTTGAACACCGGGGAGCTGTTTTTT
>TRBD2|16|TRBV11-2|TRBJ2-3|.
CASSLGASGSTDTQYF
TGTGCCAGCAGCTTAGGAGCTAGCGGGAGCACAGATACGCAGTATTTT
>TRBD1|18|TRBV5-4|TRBJ1-2|.
CASSLAGTGATGSYGYTF
TGTGCCAGCAGCTTGGCCGGGACAGGGGCCACTGGGTCCTATGGCTACACCTTC
>.|16|TRBV9|TRBJ2-1|many
CASSPRRAGQNNEQFF
TGTGCCAGCAGCCCCCGTCGCGCGGGGCAGAACAATGAGCAGTTCTTC
>.|16|TRBV6-5|TRBJ2-3|.
CASSYSPLAVADTQYF
TGTGCCAGCAGTTACTCGCCACTAGCAGTTGCAGATACGCAGTATTTT
>TRBD1|16|TRBV5-3|TRBJ2-3|.
CARSPGGTGGGDTQYF
TGTGCCAGAAGCCCCGGAGGGACAGGGGGGGGAGATACGCAGTATTTT
>.|14|TRBV6-2/TRBV6-3|TRBJ1-2|once
CASSYSQGLDGYTF
TGTGCCAGCAGTTACTCGCAGGGGTTGGATGGCTACACCTTC
>.|14|TRBV2|TRBJ1-3|.
CASSEQGFGNTIYF
TGTGCCAGCAGTGAACAGGGCTTTGGAAACACCATATATTTT
>.|13|TRBV7-9|TRBJ1-2|few
CASTPTRGGGYTF
TGTGCCAGCACCCCGACCCGTGGAGGCGGCTACACCTTC
>TRBD1|13|TRBV6-6|TRBJ1-2|.
CASRPGQGLGYTF
TGTGCCAGCAGGCCGGGACAGGGTTTAGGCTACACCTTC
>.|12|TRBV6-5|TRBJ1-1|.
CASRTPNTEAFF
TGTGCCAGCAGGACACCGAACACTGAAGCTTTCTTT
>.|15|TRBV19|TRBJ1-5|few
CASSTPRGVNQPQHF
TGTGCCAGTAGTACCCCCCGGGGGGTTAATCAGCCCCAGCATTTT
>TRBD1|16|TRBV14|TRBJ2-2|.
CASSQTGTGATGELFF
TGTGCCAGCAGCCAGACCGGGACAGGGGCCACCGGGGAGCTGTTTTTT
>TRBD1|14|TRBV9|TRBJ1-1|.
CASSVATGNAEAFF
TGTGCCAGCAGCGTAGCGACAGGGAACGCTGAAGCTTTCTTT
>.|15|TRBV19|TRBJ1-2|.
CASSMEGAPIYGYTF
TGTGCCAGTAGTATGGAAGGGGCCCCTATATATGGCTACACCTTC
>TRBD2|17|TRBV29-1|TRBJ2-3|.
CSVEDPRTSGSTDTQYF
TGCAGCGTTGAAGATCCGAGGACTAGCGGGAGTACAGATACGCAGTATTTT
>.|15|TRBV5-4|TRBJ2-3|.
CASSLGLEVGDTQYF
TGTGCCAGCAGCTTGGGCCTCGAGGTAGGAGATACGCAGTATTTT
>.|12|TRBV6-5|TRBJ2-7|.
CASSYLRDEQYF
TGTGCCAGCAGTTATCTCCGGGACGAGCAGTACTTC
>TRBD2|17|TRBV29-1|TRBJ2-7|once
CSVEDRHDPGGFGEQYF
TGCAGCGTTGAAGACAGACATGATCCGGGGGGTTTTGGAGAGCAGTACTTC
>TRBD1|13|TRBV7-9|TRBJ2-1|.
CASSRTGDNEQFF
TGTGCCAGCAGCCGGACAGGGGACAATGAGCAGTTCTTC
>.|14|TRBV10-2|TRBJ1-2|once
CASQGTPPNYGYTF
TGCGCCAGCCAAGGGACACCACCTAACTATGGCTACACCTTC
>TRBD1|13|TRBV5-4|TRBJ1-2|.
CATLGQGDYGYTF
TGTGCCACCCTGGGACAGGGGGACTATGGCTACACCTTC
>.|15|TRBV4-2|TRBJ1-3|.
CASSQDWNSGNTIYF
TGTGCCAGCAGCCAGGACTGGAACTCTGGAAACACCATATATTTT
>TRBD1|15|TRBV19|TRBJ2-7|.
CATRQGPLASYEQYF
TGTGCCACCCGACAGGGCCCTTTGGCCTCCTACGAGCAGTACTTC
>.|13|TRBV11-2|TRBJ2-7|.
CASSLAGAYEQYF
TGTGCCAGCAGCTTAGCCGGGGCCTACGAGCAGTACTTC
>TRBD1|12|TRBV30|TRBJ2-3|.
CAWDRVGHTQYF
TGTGCCTGGGACAGGGTCGGGCATACGCAGTATTTT
>.|15|TRBV7-9|TRBJ1-6|.
CASSPPGTRDSPLHF
TGTGCCAGCAGCCCACCCGGGACACGGGATTCACCCCTCCACTTT
>.|13|TRBV5-4|TRBJ1-1|.
CASSFTAATEAFF
TGTGCCAGCAGCTTCACGGCGGCCACTGAAGCTTTCTTT
>.|14|TRBV5-4|TRBJ1-2|.
CASSLGGRRGGYTF
TGTGCCAGCAGCTTGGGAGGGCGCCGGGGTGGCTACACCTTC
>TRBD2|14|TRBV3-1/TRBV3-2|TRBJ2-7|.
CASSQLGLVYEQYF
TGTGCCAGCAGCCAACTGGGACTAGTCTACGAGCAGTACTTC
>.|14|TRBV6-5|TRBJ2-1|.
CASTRQSHRDEQFF
TGTGCCAGCACACGGCAGTCCCACCGGGATGAGCAGTTCTTC
>TRBD2|18|TRBV29-1|TRBJ2-2|.
CSVLGTSGRHMNTGELFF
TGCAGCGTCCTTGGGACTAGCGGGAGACACATGAACACCGGGGAGCTGTTTTTT
>.|14|TRBV7-9|TRBJ1-1|.
CASSLDGTTYEAFF
TGTGCCAGCAGCTTAGATGGGACAACCTATGAAGCTTTCTTT
>.|14|TRBV29-1|TRBJ2-5|few
CSVAQVGYQETQYF
TGCAGCGTTGCCCAAGTCGGGTACCAAGAGACCCAGTACTTC
>.|13|TRBV30|TRBJ1-1|.
CAWSDRSNTEAFF
TGTGCCTGGAGCGACAGGTCCAACACTGAAGCTTTCTTT
>TRBD1|16|TRBV20-1|TRBJ1-4|.
CSASIPGTGDYEKLFF
TGCAGTGCTAGTATTCCCGGGACAGGGGATTATGAAAAACTGTTTTTT
>TRBD2|14|TRBV5-1|TRBJ2-7|.
CASSKNLAGAEQYF
TGCGCCAGCAGCAAAAACTTAGCGGGAGCCGAGCAGTACTTC
>TRBD2|15|TRBV9|TRBJ2-3|.
CASSASGRGTDTQYF
TGTGCCAGCAGTGCGAGCGGGAGGGGCACAGATACGCAGTATTTT
>.|15|TRBV27|TRBJ1-1|.
CASSPSGGLGTEAFF
TGTGCCAGCAGTCCCTCGGGGGGGCTGGGCACTGAAGCTTTCTTT
>TRBD1|18|TRBV9|TRBJ1-1|.
CASSVEPGGPSLNTEAFF
TGTGCCAGCAGCGTAGAACCAGGGGGCCCAAGCTTGAACACTGAAGCTTTCTTT
>TRBD1|19|TRBV5-6|TRBJ1-1|.
CASSPGITGGTVMNTEAFF
TGTGCCAGCAGCCCTGGTATTACAGGGGGCACGGTTATGAACACTGAAGCTTTCTTT
>TRBD1|14|TRBV10-2|TRBJ1-1|.
CASSVYRQGIEAFF
TGCGCCAGCAGTGTATATCGACAGGGTATTGAAGCTTTCTTT